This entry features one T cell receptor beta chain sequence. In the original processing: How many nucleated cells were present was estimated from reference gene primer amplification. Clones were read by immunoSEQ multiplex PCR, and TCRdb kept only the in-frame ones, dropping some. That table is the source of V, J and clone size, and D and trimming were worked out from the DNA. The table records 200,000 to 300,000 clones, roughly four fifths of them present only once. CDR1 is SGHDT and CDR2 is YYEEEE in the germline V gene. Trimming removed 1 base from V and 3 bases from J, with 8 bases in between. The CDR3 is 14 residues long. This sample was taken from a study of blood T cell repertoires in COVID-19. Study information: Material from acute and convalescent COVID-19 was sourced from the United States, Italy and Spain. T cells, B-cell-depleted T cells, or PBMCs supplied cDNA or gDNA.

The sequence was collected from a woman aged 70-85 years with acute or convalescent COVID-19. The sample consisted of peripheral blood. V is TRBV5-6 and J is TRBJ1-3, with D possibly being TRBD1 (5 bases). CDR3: CASSLSGGGNTIYF. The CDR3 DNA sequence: TGTGCCAGCAGCTTGTCGGGGGGTGGAAACACCATATATTTT. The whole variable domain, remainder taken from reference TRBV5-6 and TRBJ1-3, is DAGVTQSPTHLIKTRGQQVTLRCSPKSGHDTVSWYQQALGQGPQFIFQYYEEEERQRGNFPDRFSGHQFPNYSSELNVNALLLGDSALYLCASSLSGGGNTIYFGEGSWLTVV.